This passage covers 31 T cell receptor beta chains from one sample sequenced in a study of T cells after posttransplantation cyclophosphamide. Measured with immunoSEQ multiplex PCR; TCRdb has only the in-frame clones, and not every one. Of roughly 9,900 clones in the sample, roughly 90% are singletons; the top ten hold approximately 26%. Sampled 1 year posttransplant, controls received myeloablative marrow transplants, methotrexate and a calcineurin inhibitor. The material sequenced was PBMCs, taken after an allogeneic stem cell transplant with a calcineurin inhibitor and methotrexate. The receptors derive from a male patient younger than 45 who received an allogeneic stem cell transplant from an unrelated donor, was CMV-positive, and had no GVHD. Some T cells may trace back to the graft donor.

The chain employs TRBV19 and TRBJ2-3; 7 bases fit TRBD1. The CDR3 has 15 amino acids. V was pared by 4 bases and J by 1 base, with 5 bases of the junction left unmatched. Germline CDR1 reads LNHDA; CDR2 reads SQIVND (reference sequence). The CDR3 loop reads CASSSDRVRTDTQYF. Here the CDR3 DNA reads TGTGCCAGTAGTAGCGACAGGGTACGCACAGATACGCAGTATTTT.

This sequence joins TRBV29-1 and TRBJ1-1; 9 bases are a match to TRBD1. V was clipped by 6 bases and J by 4 bases; unmatched bases: 3. CDR3 length equals 12 residues. Germline-derived CDR1 and CDR2 are SQVTM and ANQGSEA. The DNA for the CDR3 is TGCAGCGTGGGGACAGGGACCACTGAAGCTTTCTTT. Translated, it gives CSVGTGTTEAFF.

The rearrangement links TRBV4-1 to TRBJ2-5; the D gene is possibly TRBD2 (5 bases). Germline V lookup: CDR1 MGHRA, CDR2 YSYEKL. V was trimmed by 0 bases and J by 12 bases, leaving 11 bases between them. This CDR3 is 12 amino acids long. The CDR3 bases are TGCGCCAGCAGCCAAGATTGGCGGGTCAAGTACTTC. Protein product: CASSQDWRVKYF.

The J gene is TRBJ2-1, the V gene TRBV29-1; 10 positions match TRBD2. This CDR3 spans 14 amino acids. Germline V lookup: CDR1 SQVTM, CDR2 ANQGSEA. Unmatched junction bases numbered 5, after V lost 5 bases and J lost 4 bases. CDR3 DNA: TGCAGCGTTCTCGGACTAGCGGATTACAATGAGCAGTTCTTC. It yields the protein CSVLGLADYNEQFF.

This chain joins TRBV6-4 and TRBJ2-7; 8 bases are a match to TRBD1. V was clipped by 2 bases and J by 0 bases; unmatched bases: 3. This CDR3 is built from 15 residues. Germline V lookup: CDR1 MRHNA, CDR2 SNTAGT. This CDR3 is CASSDGQGHSYEQYV. For the CDR3, the DNA is TGTGCCAGCAGTGACGGACAGGGACACTCCTACGAGCAGTACGTC.

The chain couples TRBV9 to TRBJ2-3; a weak D match, TRBD2 (6 bases). V lost 0 bases, J lost 0 bases, and 8 bases lay in between. Looked up from germline, CDR1 is SGDLS and CDR2 is YYNGEE. The length of the CDR3 is 15 residues. CDR3 nucleotide sequence: TGTGCCAGCAGCGTAGACAGCGGGAGCACAGATACGCAGTATTTT. The encoded protein is CASSVDSGSTDTQYF. Drawing the rest from reference TRBV9 and TRBJ2-3, the complete variable domain is DSGVTQTPKHLITATGQRVTLRCSPRSGDLSVYWYQQSLDQGLQFLIQYYNGEERAKGNILERFSAQQFPDLHSELNLSSLELGDSALYFCASSVDSGSTDTQYFGPGTRLTVL.

The rearrangement links TRBV6-5 to TRBJ1-1, with unresolved D. The germline V gene has CDR1 MNHEY and CDR2 SVGAGI. V lost 4 bases, J lost 5 bases, and 17 bases lay in between. The CDR3 runs to 15 residues. The CDR3 is CASSFNYRTGTEAFF. The DNA of the CDR3 is TGTGCCAGCAGTTTCAACTATAGGACGGGGACTGAAGCTTTCTTT.

This chain links TRBV6-6 with TRBJ2-7; D is possibly TRBD2 (6 bases). V dropped 5 bases and J dropped 1 base, with 12 bases sitting between them. This CDR3 is built from 14 residues. The germline V gene encodes CDR1 MNHNY and CDR2 SVGAGI (reference sequence). CDR3 coding DNA: TGTGCCAGCAGTGACCCCGGACTATCCTACGAGCAGTACGTC. This codes for CASSDPGLSYEQYV.

This sequence joins TRBV7-2 and TRBJ2-3; D might be TRBD2 (5 bases). Germline-derived CDR1 and CDR2 are SGHTA and FQGNSA. V was clipped by 5 bases and J by 2 bases, with 11 bases between them. The CDR3 contains 14 residues. CDR3 sequence: CASSPRGLTDTQYF. In DNA, the CDR3 is TGTGCCAGCAGCCCTAGAGGGCTCACAGATACGCAGTATTTT.

The V gene is TRBV9, the J gene TRBJ2-4; tentative D call: TRBD2 (6 bases). The germline V gene has CDR1 SGDLS and CDR2 YYNGEE. The CDR3 sequence is 12 residues long. The V end was cut by 4 bases, the J end by 8 bases, with 10 bases between. In DNA form, the CDR3 reads TGTGCCAGCAGCCGGGGAGGAGACATTCAGTACTTC. This encodes CASSRGGDIQYF.

The V call is TRBV5-5, the J call TRBJ1-5; possibly TRBD1 for D (6 bases). The CDR3 spans 13 residues. V lost 2 bases and J 5 bases, leaving 8 bases between the germline ends. The germline V gene encodes CDR1 SGHKS and CDR2 YYEKEE (reference sequence). The CDR3 bases are TGTGCCAGCAGCTTCTCAGGGGATCAGCCCCAGCATTTT. Protein product: CASSFSGDQPQHF.

This clone was counted once. J is TRBJ2-7 and V is TRBV6-6; TRBD1 aligns across 9 bases. The CDR3 runs to 16 residues. CDR1 and CDR2 from the germline V gene are MNHNY and SVGAGI (reference sequence). V was pared by 0 bases and J by 0 bases, with 3 bases of the junction left unmatched. In DNA, the CDR3 is TGTGCCAGCAGTTACTCACAGGGGGCTGGCTCCTACGAGCAGTACGTC. It translates to CASSYSQGAGSYEQYV.

This chain joins TRBV10-3 and TRBJ2-1; D is perhaps TRBD2 (6 bases). The CDR3 sequence is 14 residues long. In germline, CDR1 is ENHRY, CDR2 SYGVKD. The V gene lost 8 bases and the J gene lost 2 bases, with 13 bases spanning the gap. CDR3 loop: CAIGPGDPYNEQFF. The CDR3 DNA sequence: TGTGCCATCGGGCCGGGAGATCCCTACAATGAGCAGTTCTTC.

This clone was seen a handful of times. The chain combines TRBV10-3 with TRBJ1-1; 9 bases align to TRBD1. Germline CDR1 is ENHRY and CDR2 is SYGVKD. This CDR3 has 16 residues. V was clipped by 7 bases and J by 1 base; unmatched bases: 10. CDR3 DNA: TGTGCCATCACTACAGGGGGCGGCCAGAAGAACACTGAAGCTTTCTTT. Translating it yields CAITTGGGQKNTEAFF.

The chain links TRBV23-1 to TRBJ2-5, with D perhaps TRBD2 (5 bases). TRBV23-1 falls under the ORF class, with uncertain function. V was trimmed by 7 bases and J by 2 bases, leaving 8 bases between them. The CDR3 is made up of 12 amino acids. CDR3 in DNA: TGCGCCAGCAATAGGGAGCAAGAGACCCAGTACTTC. This encodes CASNREQETQYF.

The table lists this clone with a count of one. The chain combines TRBV18 with TRBJ2-7; TRBD1 might be the D (5 bases). This CDR3 contains 17 residues. Germline lookup yields CDR1 KGHSH and CDR2 LQKENI. V was cut by 2 bases and J by 0 bases, with 17 bases left in between. CDR3 nucleotides: TGTGCCAGCTCACCAAGGTCCGGACAAATAAGCTCCTACGAGCAGTACGTC. As protein: CASSPRSGQISSYEQYV.

The genes are TRBV28 and TRBJ2-2; a weak D match, TRBD1 (6 bases). Trimming cost V 7 bases and J 6 bases, with 18 bases left between them. The CDR3 extends over 15 amino acids. Germline assignment: CDR1 MDHEN and CDR2 SYDVKM. Here the CDR3 DNA reads TGTGCCAGCAACTCAAGGGGGTTTGAGTCCGGGGAGCTGTTTTTT. This translates into CASNSRGFESGELFF.

This chain uses TRBV4-1 with TRBJ2-3; 7 nucleotides line up with TRBD2. J lost 4 bases, V lost 0 bases, and 10 bases had no gene match. This CDR3 spans 17 amino acids. Germline values: CDR1 MGHRA, CDR2 YSYEKL. In DNA form, the CDR3 reads TGCGCCAGCAGCCAAGAGAGGCGGCGGGAGATGGCAGATACGCAGTATTTT. Translating gives CASSQERRREMADTQYF.

V gene TRBV11-2 combines with J gene TRBJ2-5, with TRBD2 identical over 13 bases. Judging by the DNA end, TRBJ2-7 fits better; the J call may be wrong. The germline V gene has CDR1 SGHAT and CDR2 FQNNGV. The CDR3 is 16 residues long. CDR3 sequence (DNA): TGTGCCAGCAGCAAGGGGACTAGCGGGATCTCCTACGAGCAGTACTTC. This encodes CASSKGTSGISYEQYF.

This chain links TRBV7-8 with TRBJ2-3, with 8 bases matching TRBD2. The V and J ends lost 2 bases and 2 bases, in that order; junction bases with no gene match: 9. The CDR3 consists of 17 residues. CDR1 is SGHVS and CDR2 is FQNEAQ in the germline V gene. The CDR3 loop is CASSLPREGGSTDTQYF. In DNA, the CDR3 is TGTGCCAGCAGCTTACCCCGGGAGGGAGGGTCCACAGATACGCAGTATTTT.

V is TRBV2 and J is TRBJ1-1; 10 positions agree with TRBD1. Looked up from germline, CDR1 is SNHLY and CDR2 is FYNNEI. Trimming at V came to 3 bases and at J to 12 bases, leaving 10 bases not matched to a gene. The CDR3 loop spans 14 amino acids. Here the CDR3 DNA reads TGTGCCAGCAGTGACCTAGGGACAGGGGCGGTCCCTTTCTTT. It specifies CASSDLGTGAVPFF. Based on the CDR3 plus reference TRBV2 and TRBJ1-1, the full variable domain is EPEVTQTPSHQVTQMGQEVILRCVPISNHLYFYWYRQILGQKVEFLVSFYNNEISEKSEIFDDQFSVERPDGSNFTLKIRSTKLEDSAMYFCASSDLGTGAVPFFGQGTRLTVV.

This rearrangement joins TRBV7-9 to TRBJ2-4; TRBD1 agrees at 9 bases. The CDR3 has 18 residues. The germline CDR1 and CDR2 sequences are SEHNR and FQNEAQ (reference sequence). V dropped 3 bases and J dropped 6; count of bases not matched to a gene: 15. The CDR3 spells CASSLRRYRDRVTNIQYF. CDR3 DNA sequence: TGTGCCAGCAGCTTGCGCAGATACCGGGACAGGGTAACAAACATTCAGTACTTC.

This chain links TRBV27 with TRBJ1-5; D possibly corresponds to TRBD1 (5 bases). Germline V gene lookup returns CDR1 MNHEY and CDR2 SMNVEV (reference sequence). The CDR3 extends over 13 amino acids. The ends were cut back, 1 base at V and 7 bases at J, with 8 bases in the middle. The CDR3 sequence: CASSLWGGQPQHF. In DNA, the CDR3 is TGTGCCAGCAGTTTATGGGGCGGCCAGCCCCAGCATTTT.

This chain links TRBV11-2 with TRBJ2-5, with TRBD2 matching over 8 bases. Losses at the gene ends were 5 bases for V and 4 bases for J; bases not matched to a gene: 9. Germline V gives CDR1 SGHAT, CDR2 FQNNGV. The CDR3 has 15 amino acids. The CDR3 reads CASSPSSGSGETQYF. The CDR3, as DNA: TGTGCCAGCAGCCCGAGCAGCGGGAGCGGAGAGACCCAGTACTTC.

The rearrangement links TRBV4-3 to TRBJ2-5; 8 bases line up with TRBD2. The germline V gene encodes CDR1 LGHNA and CDR2 YSLEER. The CDR3 has 15 amino acids. The trim removed 1 base at V and 4 bases at J, leaving 5 bases unmatched. CDR3 sequence: CASSQAGLVTETQYF. CDR3 bases: TGCGCCAGCAGCCAAGCGGGACTAGTCACAGAGACCCAGTACTTC.

The chain couples TRBV29-1 to TRBJ2-7; TRBD2 matches at 11 bases. V lost 7 bases, J lost 3 bases, and 2 bases stayed unmatched. Germline assignment: CDR1 SQVTM and CDR2 ANQGSEA. There are 12 residues in the CDR3. Written as DNA, the CDR3 is TGCAGCGGTACTAGCGGGAGCTACGAGCAGTACTTC. This sequence encodes CSGTSGSYEQYF.

V usage is TRBV30 and J usage is TRBJ2-3, with TRBD2 identical over 7 bases. V gave up 5 bases and J gave up 3 bases; unmatched junction bases: 5. Germline V gives CDR1 GTSNPN, CDR2 SVGIG (reference sequence). This CDR3 has 13 amino acids. DNA of the CDR3: TGTGCCTGGGATACGGGGGGAACAGATACGCAGTATTTT. Translated: CAWDTGGTDTQYF.

In nucleotides, the CDR3 is TGTGCCAGCAGCGCCCCGACAGGGGACGTTAGCAATCAGCCCCAGCATTTT. As protein: CASSAPTGDVSNQPQHF. The gene calls are TRBV7-9 and TRBJ1-5, with TRBD1 identical over 8 bases. The J segment lost 0 bases and the V segment lost 5 bases, leaving 9 bases of the junction unmatched. The CDR3 totals 17 residues. CDR1 and CDR2 from the germline V gene are SEHNR and FQNEAQ (reference sequence).

This chain joins TRBV7-2 and TRBJ1-1, with D uncertain. The CDR3 contains 14 residues. The V end was cut by 5 bases, the J end by 1 base, with 11 bases between. Germline lookup yields CDR1 SGHTA and CDR2 FQGNSA. The CDR3 sequence: CASSPPRGNTEAFF. Written as DNA, the CDR3 is TGTGCCAGCAGCCCACCTCGGGGGAACACTGAAGCTTTCTTT.

The chain recombines TRBV19 with TRBJ2-2; D is undetermined. CDR3 size: 14 residues. Trimming left V 0 bases short and J 5 bases short, with 7 bases between. Germline lookup yields CDR1 LNHDA and CDR2 SQIVND (reference sequence). The CDR3 loop is CASSIDPETGELFF. The CDR3, as DNA: TGTGCCAGTAGTATAGATCCGGAGACCGGGGAGCTGTTTTTT.

The chain is built from TRBV19 and TRBJ1-5, with 8 bases aligning to TRBD1. Germline lookup yields CDR1 LNHDA and CDR2 SQIVND (reference sequence). V shed 3 bases and J 2 bases; nucleotides not matched to a gene: 12. This CDR3 comprises 18 residues. The CDR3 is CASSIRWQGASGNQPQHF. CDR3 DNA: TGTGCCAGTAGTATTAGGTGGCAGGGGGCTTCTGGCAATCAGCCCCAGCATTTT.